This TCR beta chain was found in a study of blood T cell repertoires in COVID-19. Overall study context: The study drew acute and convalescent COVID-19 samples from the United States, Italy and Spain. The cDNA or gDNA used as material had been derived from T cells, B-cell-depleted T cells, or PBMCs.

Per the authors' pipeline: Amplification of reference gene primers provided the estimated nucleated cell counts. Repertoires were generated with immunoSEQ multiplex PCR, while TCRdb's copy carries only in-frame clones and drops some. Clonal size and the V and J genes are those of that table, whereas D and trimming came from the DNA. The sample holds approximately 15,000 clones, 55% to 85% seen once. Germline loops: CDR1 LNHDA, CDR2 SQIVND (reference sequence). V lost 5 bases to trimming and J lost 4 bases; unmatched junction nucleotides: 9. The CDR3 is 16 amino acids. The sequenced sample was peripheral blood. The receptor was derived from a man in his 70s with acute or convalescent COVID-19. The chain employs TRBV19 and TRBJ1-5, with 9 bases lining up with TRBD1. The CDR3 bases are TGTGCCAGTAGTGAACCACAGGGGGCTCTTAATCAGCCCCAGCATTTT. Protein product: CASSEPQGALNQPQHF. Supplemented by reference TRBV19 and TRBJ1-5, the full variable domain reads DGGITQSPKYLFRKEGQNVTLSCEQNLNHDAMYWYRQDPGQGLRLIYYSQIVNDFQKGDIAEGYSVSREKKESFPLTVTSAQKNPTAFYLCASSEPQGALNQPQHFGDGTRLSIL.